This T cell receptor (beta chain) came from a study of type 1 and type 2 diabetes patients listed by TCRdb under 2016. Study-level background: The cohort comprised ten or so type 1 diabetes patients, a few type 2 diabetes patients and roughly 6 nondiabetic controls recruited in China. Type 2 diabetes patients were used as a disease comparison group for the type 1 diabetes patients. The TCRbeta libraries underwent paired-end sequencing on Illumina HiSeq 2000 or MiSeq instruments. TCRbeta repertoires were profiled by high-throughput sequencing in the study to compare type 1 diabetes, type 2 diabetes and nondiabetic individuals. Similar V gene usage was observed when roughly 20-cycle and approximately 26-cycle amplification were compared, suggesting similar primer efficiencies and random PCR bias. Across the study, CD4+ and CD8+ T cells were positively selected from PBMCs by means of CD4 or CD8 MicroBeads on MACS columns. A total of fewer than 25,000,000 paired-end reads was generated across the whole study. Here is what the overall study found, with its caveats: Type 2 diabetes and control samples had highly correlated V and J gene usage patterns, with the correlation between samples averaging about 0.97. The study groups were not matched for age and gender, which could possibly have biased interpretation. Only a few highly-expanded CD4+ clones (median one) were found in type 2 diabetes patients, and these clones made up a median approximately 3.7% of reads. Because only a limited number of T2D and control samples were sequenced, some T1D-only HECs might also appear in more T2D or control samples. High diversity was shown by type 2 diabetes repertoires, and the diversity was significantly greater than that of type 1 diabetes repertoires in both CD4+ and CD8+ T cells.

Sequencing used an Illumina MiSeq. Genomic DNA from sorted T cell subsets was used as template for TCRbeta CDR3 amplification. Multiplex PCR with 30 forward and 13 reverse primers amplified the TCRbeta CDR3 region. PCR products were purified with AMPure XP beads, then indices and adaptors were added in a second approximately 27-cycle PCR. Before sequencing, the libraries were purified from gel with the QIAquick Gel Extraction Kit. The paper's data handling went like this. Paired-end reads were merged with FLASH and aligned to IMGT V, D and J germline references using IgBLAST. Reads with less than 70% alignment identity to germline references were removed, leaving more than 8.5 million reads across the study. IMGT definitions were followed to assign CDR3 boundaries, reading frame and productivity. Highly-expanded clones were defined as clones making up 1% or more of reads, and normalized Shannon entropy was used to measure diversity. Group differences in Shannon entropy were tested with unpaired two-tailed t-tests. TCRdb reran the public reads through fastp at Q25 and MiXCR, keeping productive beta chains. CDR3 protein duplicates are merged, each entry listing the most common genes and DNA. The V and J calls and clone size are TCRdb's, not the authors'. For this sample the table gives 250,000 or so distinct CDR3 sequences, of which 47% were detected only once. The leading ten clones occupy roughly 13% of the sample.

Trimmed from V: 5 bases; trimmed from J: 4 bases; junction bases lacking a gene match: 16. Per the germline V gene, SGHTA is the CDR1 and FQGNSA is the CDR2. The CDR3 runs 17 residues from the cysteine to the phenylalanine. Kept here is only the CDR3 DNA, which spans 51 bases and is read in frame from base 1. Standard classification criteria for type 1 or type 2 diabetes were met by all diabetic patients, and glucose and C-peptide were assessed by WHO-recommended methods. Donors with other autoimmune diseases or infections within the previous four weeks were excluded. Roughly 9.7 milliliters of peripheral blood were collected from each participant. LymphoPrep density separation was used to isolate PBMCs. Turning to this clonotype: Its binding antigen is unknown. Base qualities are missing; no much larger clone stands one base away.

The receptor chain draws on TRBV7-2 and TRBJ2-7, with TRBD1 matching 8 junction bases. The TCR comes from a man between 18 and 29 years old with type 2 diabetes. Sequencing was performed on peripheral blood mononuclear cells (PBMCs). CDR3 reads: CASSQERGAGGGYEQYF. The DNA reads TGTGCCAGCAGCCAAGAACGGGGTGCAGGGGGCGGTTACGAGCAGTACTTC.